Listed below are T cell receptor beta chains from one sample, sequenced in a study of cytomegalovirus exposure and HLA in healthy donors. TCRdb's table, derived via immunoSEQ multiplex PCR, lists solely in-frame clones and lacks some. This sample has approximately 190,000 clones, with over 65% found just once. Source material: PBMCs. These TCRs come from a woman in her forties or fifties in good health and CMV-seropositive. Each CDR3 is given with its conserved first and last residue.

14	TRBV5-1	TRBJ1-6	CASSRDLGASPLHF
14	TRBV6-5	TRBJ1-5	CASSRGVGNQPQHF
17	TRBV7-9	TRBJ2-3	CASSFGLAGGGTDTQYF
17	TRBV1	TRBJ2-6	CTSSPQGPTSGANVLTF
16	TRBV7-9	TRBJ1-4	CASSLGRTGPNEKLFF
12	TRBV19	TRBJ1-1	CASTGPDLEAFF
13	TRBV6-5	TRBJ2-2	CASRSLVTGELFF
16	TRBV10-1	TRBJ2-3	CASSESRAGLGDTQYF
12	TRBV18	TRBJ2-7	CASSPLGDEQYF
16	TRBV11-2	TRBJ2-3	CASSPGLAGITDTQYF
15	TRBV6-6	TRBJ2-7	CASSQSSGGSYEQYF